This TCR beta chain was identified during a study of T cells in localized non-small cell lung cancer. Whole-study results and caveats: Patients showing higher blood T cell density tended to see longer overall survival. In adjacent lung appeared a median about 58 of the top 100 tumor clones. Tumor trailed uninvolved adjacent lung in T cell clonality, which peaked there. Heterogeneity cannot be ruled out, as sequencing used one tumor region only.

With respect to this clone: Its antigen is as yet unknown.

Profiling relied on immunoSEQ multiplex PCR, and the TCRdb table lists in-frame clones only, not all of them. The profile shows about 8,000 clones, roughly 86% of them singletons. The sequence was collected from a male donor at least 60 years old with stage III lung adenocarcinoma. The source was peripheral blood, collected before any cancer treatment.

CDR3 nucleotide sequence: TGTGCCAGCAGCCATCACGGGACAAGGAATGAAAAACTGTTTTTT. This encodes CASSHHGTRNEKLFF. V usage is TRBV16 and J usage is TRBJ1-4, with D possibly being TRBD1 (6 bases). The CDR3 is 15 residues long. Germline V gene lookup returns CDR1 KGHSY and CDR2 FQNENV. The V end lost 3 bases, the J end lost 5 bases, and 13 bases lay between the germline ends.